Described below is a single TCR beta chain sequence and its context. The target antigen is unknown. At one end, the junction sequence differs from germline, possibly due to a read error. The data belong to a study of beta chain features in type 1 diabetes. Overall study: Age, gender and cell yields were alike across patients and healthy donors.

Since all of the isolated RNA was reverse transcribed, expressed TCRB transcripts were what got sequenced. Read counts averaged around 3.6 million for samples of naive, central memory and regulatory T cells. Profiling relied on immunoSEQ multiplex PCR, and the TCRdb table lists in-frame clones only, not all of them. Here the sample spans about 650,000 clones, around an eighth being singletons. Germline assignment: CDR1 SNHLY and CDR2 FYNNEI. The CDR3 contains 11 residues. General study points: TCRB CDR3s from Type 1 diabetes patients were moderately but significantly shorter in all four CD4+ subsets. Patients' naive, central memory and Treg TCRB repertoires seemed closer to one another than those of healthy donors.

The gene calls are TRBV2 and TRBJ2-1; D gene ambiguous. This receptor was identified in a man aged 30 to 45 with type 1 diabetes. Sequencing was performed on naive CD4+ T cells from blood. DNA of the CDR3: TGTGCCGGCAGCCTTGACAATGAGCAGTTCTTC. Encoded protein: CAGSLDNEQFF.